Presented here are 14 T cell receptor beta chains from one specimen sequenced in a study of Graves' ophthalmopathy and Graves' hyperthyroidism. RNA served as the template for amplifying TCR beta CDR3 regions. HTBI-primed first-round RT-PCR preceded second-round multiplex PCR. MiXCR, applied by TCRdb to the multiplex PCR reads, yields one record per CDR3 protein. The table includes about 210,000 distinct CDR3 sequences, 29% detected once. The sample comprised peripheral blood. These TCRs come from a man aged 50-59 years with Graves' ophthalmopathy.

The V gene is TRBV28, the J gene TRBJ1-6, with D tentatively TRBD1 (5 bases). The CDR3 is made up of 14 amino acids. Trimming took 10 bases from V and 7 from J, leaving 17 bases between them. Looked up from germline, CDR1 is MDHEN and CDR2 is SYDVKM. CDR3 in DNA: TGTGCCACCAGGAAGGGACTCCTGAATTCACCCCTCCACTTT. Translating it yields CATRKGLLNSPLHF.

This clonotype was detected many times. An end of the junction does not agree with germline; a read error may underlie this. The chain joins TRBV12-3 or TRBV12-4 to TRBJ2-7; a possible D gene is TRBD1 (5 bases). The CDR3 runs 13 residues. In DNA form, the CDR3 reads TGTGCCAGTAGTTCTGGGGCCGCCTACGAGCAGTACTTC. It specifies CASSSGAAYEQYF.

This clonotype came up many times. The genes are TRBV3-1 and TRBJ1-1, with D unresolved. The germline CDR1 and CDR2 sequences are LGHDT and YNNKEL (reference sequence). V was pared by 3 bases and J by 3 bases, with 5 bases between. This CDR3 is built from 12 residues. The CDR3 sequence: CASSQGDTEAFF. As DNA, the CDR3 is TGTGCCAGCAGCCAGGGCGACACTGAAGCTTTCTTT. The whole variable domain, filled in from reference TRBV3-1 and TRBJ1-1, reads DTAVSQTPKYLVTQMGNDKSIKCEQNLGHDTMYWYKQDSKKFLKIMFSYNNKELIINETVPNRFSPKSPDKAHLNLHINSLELGDSAVYFCASSQGDTEAFFGQGTRLTVV.

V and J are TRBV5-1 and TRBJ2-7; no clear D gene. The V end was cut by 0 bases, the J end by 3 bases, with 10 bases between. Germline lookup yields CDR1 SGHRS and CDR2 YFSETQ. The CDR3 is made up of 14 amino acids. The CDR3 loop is CASSLARPDYEQYF. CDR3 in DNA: TGCGCCAGCAGCTTGGCGAGACCTGACTACGAGCAGTACTTC.

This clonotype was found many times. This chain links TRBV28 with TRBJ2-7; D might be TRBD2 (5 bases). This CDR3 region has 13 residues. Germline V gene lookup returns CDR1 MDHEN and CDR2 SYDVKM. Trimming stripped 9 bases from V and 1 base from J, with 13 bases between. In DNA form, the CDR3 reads TGTGCCAGTCGGACGGGAACTTCCTACGAGCAGTACTTC. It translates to CASRTGTSYEQYF. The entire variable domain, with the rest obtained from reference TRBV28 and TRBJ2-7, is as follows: DVKVTQSSRYLVKRTGEKVFLECVQDMDHENMFWYRQDPGLGLRLIYFSYDVKMKEKGDIPEGYSVSREKKERFSLILESASTNQTSMYLCASRTGTSYEQYFGPGTRLTVT.

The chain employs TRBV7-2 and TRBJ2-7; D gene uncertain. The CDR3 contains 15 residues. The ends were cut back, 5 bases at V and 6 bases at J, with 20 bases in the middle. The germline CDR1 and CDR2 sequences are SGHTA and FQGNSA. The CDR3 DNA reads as TGTGCCAGCAGCCCCCTCGTAGCCAGTCCCTTCGAGCAGTACTTC. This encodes CASSPLVASPFEQYF.

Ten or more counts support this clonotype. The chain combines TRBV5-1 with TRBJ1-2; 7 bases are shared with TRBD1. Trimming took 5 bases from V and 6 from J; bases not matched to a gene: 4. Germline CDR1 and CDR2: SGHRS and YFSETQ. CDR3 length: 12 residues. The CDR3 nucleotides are TGCGCCAGCAGGGGACAGTCGGATGGCTACACCTTC. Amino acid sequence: CASRGQSDGYTF.

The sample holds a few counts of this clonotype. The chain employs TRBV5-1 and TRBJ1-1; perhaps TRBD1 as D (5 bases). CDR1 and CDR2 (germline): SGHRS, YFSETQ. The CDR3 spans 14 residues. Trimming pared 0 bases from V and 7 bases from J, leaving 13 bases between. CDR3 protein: CASSLDRGYGEAFF. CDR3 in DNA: TGCGCCAGCAGCTTGGATAGGGGCTATGGTGAAGCTTTCTTT. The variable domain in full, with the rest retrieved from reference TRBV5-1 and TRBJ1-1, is KAGVTQTPRYLIKTRGQQVTLSCSPISGHRSVSWYQQTPGQGLQFLFEYFSETQRNKGNFPGRFSGRQFSNSRSEMNVSTLELGDSALYLCASSLDRGYGEAFFGQGTRLTVV.

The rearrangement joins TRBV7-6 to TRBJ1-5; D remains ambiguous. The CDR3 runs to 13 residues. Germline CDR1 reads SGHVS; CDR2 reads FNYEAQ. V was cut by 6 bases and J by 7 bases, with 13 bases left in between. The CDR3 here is CASSQDFGQPQHF. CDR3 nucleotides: TGTGCCAGCAGTCAGGACTTTGGGCAGCCCCAGCATTTT. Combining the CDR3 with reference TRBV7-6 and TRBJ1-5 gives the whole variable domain GAGVSQSPRYKVTKRGQDVALRCDPISGHVSLYWYRQALGQGPEFLTYFNYEAQQDKSGLPNDRFSAERPEGSISTLTIQRTEQRDSAMYRCASSQDFGQPQHFGDGTRLSIL.

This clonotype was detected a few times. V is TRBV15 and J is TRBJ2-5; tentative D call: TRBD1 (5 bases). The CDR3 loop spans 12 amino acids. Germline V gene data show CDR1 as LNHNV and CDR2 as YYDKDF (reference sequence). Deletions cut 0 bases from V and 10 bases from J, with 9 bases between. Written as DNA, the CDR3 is TGTGCCACCAGCAGAGATCTGGGGCGCCAGTACTTC. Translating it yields CATSRDLGRQYF.

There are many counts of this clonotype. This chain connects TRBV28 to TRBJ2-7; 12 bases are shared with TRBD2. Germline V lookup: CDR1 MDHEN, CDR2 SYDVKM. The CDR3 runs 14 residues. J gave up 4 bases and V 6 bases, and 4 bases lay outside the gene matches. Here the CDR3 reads CASSRGLAGYEQYF. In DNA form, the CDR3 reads TGTGCCAGCAGCCGAGGACTAGCGGGGTACGAGCAGTACTTC. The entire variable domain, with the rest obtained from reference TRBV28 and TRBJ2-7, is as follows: DVKVTQSSRYLVKRTGEKVFLECVQDMDHENMFWYRQDPGLGLRLIYFSYDVKMKEKGDIPEGYSVSREKKERFSLILESASTNQTSMYLCASSRGLAGYEQYFGPGTRLTVT.

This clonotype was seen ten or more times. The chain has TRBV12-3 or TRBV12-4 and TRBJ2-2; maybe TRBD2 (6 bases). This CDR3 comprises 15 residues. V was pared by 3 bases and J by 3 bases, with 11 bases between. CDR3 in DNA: TGTGCCAGCAGTTTTTCGGGACTGCACACCGGGGAGCTGTTTTTT. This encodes CASSFSGLHTGELFF.

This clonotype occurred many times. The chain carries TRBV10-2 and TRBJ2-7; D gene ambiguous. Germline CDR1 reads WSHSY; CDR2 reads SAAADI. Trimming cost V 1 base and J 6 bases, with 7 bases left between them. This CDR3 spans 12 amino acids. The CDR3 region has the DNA TGCGCCAGCAGTGAGTTACCCTCCGAGCAGTACTTC. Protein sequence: CASSELPSEQYF.

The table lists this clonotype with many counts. The CDR3 nucleotides read TGTGCCAGCAGCCTACGGACAGGGGCGAACGGGGAGCTGTTTTTT. It specifies CASSLRTGANGELFF. The chain employs TRBV11-2 and TRBJ2-2; 9 bases agree with TRBD1. The germline V gene encodes CDR1 SGHAT and CDR2 FQNNGV. The CDR3 is made up of 15 amino acids. Unmatched junction bases numbered 8, after V lost 5 bases and J lost 7 bases. Based on the CDR3 plus reference TRBV11-2 and TRBJ2-2, the full variable domain is EAGVAQSPRYKIIEKRQSVAFWCNPISGHATLYWYQQILGQGPKLLIQFQNNGVVDDSQLPKDRFSAERLKGVDSTLKIQPAKLEDSAVYLCASSLRTGANGELFFGEGSRLTVL.